The entry below describes one T cell receptor beta chain. This record belongs to a study of early stage breast cancer tumors. Study as a whole: Samples were sequenced at approximately 9.5-fold average coverage.

The assay was immunoSEQ multiplex PCR, and TCRdb's table has in-frame clones only and misses some. The table has 45,000 to 60,000 clones, about 90% seen once. The CDR3 loop spans 15 amino acids. V gave up 3 bases and J gave up 4 bases; unmatched junction bases: 4. CDR1 is LNHDA, CDR2 SQIVND, per germline (reference sequence). The chain has TRBV19 and TRBJ2-2; the match to TRBD2 covers 8 bases. This TCR came from a person in their 70s with breast cancer. Sequences were obtained from blood. CDR3 bases: TGTGCCAGTAGTATCCCCGGGAGGGGCACCGGGGAGCTGTTTTTT. This translates into CASSIPGRGTGELFF. Together with reference TRBV19 and TRBJ2-2, the CDR3 gives the full variable domain: DGGITQSPKYLFRKEGQNVTLSCEQNLNHDAMYWYRQDPGQGLRLIYYSQIVNDFQKGDIAEGYSVSREKKESFPLTVTSAQKNPTAFYLCASSIPGRGTGELFFGEGSRLTVL.